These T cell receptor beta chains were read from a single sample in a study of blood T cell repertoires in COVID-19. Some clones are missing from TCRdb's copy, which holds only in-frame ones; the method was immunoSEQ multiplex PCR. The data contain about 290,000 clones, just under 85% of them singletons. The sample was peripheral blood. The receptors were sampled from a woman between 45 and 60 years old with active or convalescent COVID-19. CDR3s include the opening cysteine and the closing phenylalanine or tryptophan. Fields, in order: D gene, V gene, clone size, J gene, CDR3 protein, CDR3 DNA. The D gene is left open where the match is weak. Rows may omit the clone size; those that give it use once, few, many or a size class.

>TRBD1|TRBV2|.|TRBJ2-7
CASSVQGGEQYF
TGTGCCAGCAGTGTACAGGGGGGCGAGCAGTACTTC
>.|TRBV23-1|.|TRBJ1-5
CASSQPRLISNQPQHF
TGCGCCAGCAGTCAACCACGCCTAATTAGCAATCAGCCCCAGCATTTT
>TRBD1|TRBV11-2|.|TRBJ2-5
CASSPTWTGRDGTQYF
TGTGCCAGCAGCCCCACTTGGACAGGGAGAGATGGGACCCAGTACTTC
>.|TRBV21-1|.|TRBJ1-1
CASSTRDRGSQNTEAFF
TGTGCCAGCAGCACGCGGGACAGGGGGTCGCAGAACACTGAAGCTTTCTTT
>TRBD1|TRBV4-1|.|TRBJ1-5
CASSQMPGQGYSNQPQHF
TGCGCCAGCAGCCAAATGCCGGGACAGGGGTATAGCAATCAGCCCCAGCATTTT
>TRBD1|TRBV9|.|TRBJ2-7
CASSPTGASYEQYF
TGTGCCAGCAGCCCGACAGGGGCCTCCTACGAGCAGTACTTC
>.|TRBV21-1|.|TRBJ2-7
CASSKGRASGSPSSYEQYF
TGTGCCAGCAGCAAAGGGAGGGCTAGCGGGAGTCCGAGCTCCTACGAGCAGTACTTC
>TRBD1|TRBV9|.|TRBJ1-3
CASSEGQGYTIYF
TGTGCCAGCAGCGAGGGACAGGGATACACCATATATTTT
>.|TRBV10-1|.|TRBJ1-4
CASSESTQREKLFF
TGCGCCAGCAGTGAGTCGACACAGCGGGAAAAACTGTTTTTT
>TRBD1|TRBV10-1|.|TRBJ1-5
CARPQGGGQPQHF
TGCGCCAGGCCCCAGGGGGGAGGACAGCCCCAGCATTTT
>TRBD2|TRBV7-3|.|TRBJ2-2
CASSWSRRGAHTGELFF
TGTGCCAGCAGCTGGAGCAGGCGGGGGGCGCACACCGGGGAGCTGTTTTTT
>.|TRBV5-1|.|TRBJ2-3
CASSFSNSGGTDTQYF
TGCGCCAGCAGCTTTTCGAATAGCGGAGGAACAGATACGCAGTATTTT
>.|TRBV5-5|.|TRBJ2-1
CASSSGRGNEQFF
TGTGCCAGCAGCTCCGGCAGGGGCAATGAGCAGTTCTTC
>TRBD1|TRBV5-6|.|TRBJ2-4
CASSLGQGKNIQYF
TGTGCCAGCAGCTTGGGACAGGGAAAAAACATTCAGTACTTC
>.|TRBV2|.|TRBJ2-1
CASSGGSWQFF
TGTGCCAGCAGTGGAGGGTCTTGGCAGTTCTTC
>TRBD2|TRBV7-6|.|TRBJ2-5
CASSPTSEGIQYF
TGTGCCAGCAGCCCGACTAGCGAGGGGATCCAGTACTTC
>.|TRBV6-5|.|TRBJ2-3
CASSPMTDPDTQYF
TGTGCCAGCAGCCCCATGACTGACCCAGATACGCAGTATTTT
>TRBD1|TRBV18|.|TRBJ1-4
CASSRQPGGLGEKLFF
TGTGCCAGCTCGCGTCAGCCAGGGGGCCTGGGTGAAAAACTGTTTTTT
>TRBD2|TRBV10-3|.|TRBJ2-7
CAISGTGLGTSGRWGPYEQYF
TGTGCCATCAGTGGGACAGGGCTCGGGACTAGCGGGAGATGGGGACCCTACGAGCAGTACTTC
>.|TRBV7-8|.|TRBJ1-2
CASSLARGANYGYTF
TGTGCCAGCAGCTTAGCCCGGGGGGCTAACTATGGCTACACCTTC
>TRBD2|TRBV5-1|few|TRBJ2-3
CASSPFLAGVTDTQYF
TGCGCCAGCAGCCCCTTCCTAGCGGGAGTTACAGATACGCAGTATTTT
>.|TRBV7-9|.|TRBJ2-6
CASSLLPAGPSGANVLTF
TGTGCCAGCAGCTTGCTGCCAGCGGGCCCCTCTGGGGCCAACGTCCTGACTTTC
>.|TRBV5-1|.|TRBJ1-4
CASTPTTGEKLFF
TGCGCCAGCACCCCCACTACAGGTGAAAAACTGTTTTTT
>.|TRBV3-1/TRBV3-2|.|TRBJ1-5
CASSSAVGGQPQHF
TGTGCCAGCAGCTCAGCGGTAGGAGGTCAGCCCCAGCATTTT
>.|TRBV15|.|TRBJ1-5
CATSPVRSNQPQHF
TGTGCCACCAGCCCGGTTCGAAGCAATCAGCCCCAGCATTTT
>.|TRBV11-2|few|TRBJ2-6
CASSPLGVSGANVLTF
TGTGCCAGCAGCCCCCTTGGAGTTTCTGGGGCCAACGTCCTGACTTTC
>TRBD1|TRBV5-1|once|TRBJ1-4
CASSLALQGDEKLFF
TGCGCCAGCAGCTTGGCCCTGCAGGGGGACGAAAAACTGTTTTTT
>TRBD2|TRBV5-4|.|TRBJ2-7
CASSDPGLVYEQYF
TGTGCCAGCAGCGACCCGGGACTAGTCTACGAGCAGTACTTC
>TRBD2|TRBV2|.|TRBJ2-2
CASRPTSSPGELFF
TGTGCCAGCCGACCGACTAGCTCTCCCGGGGAGCTGTTTTTT
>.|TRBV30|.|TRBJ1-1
CAWTEGLNTEAFF
TGTGCCTGGACGGAGGGCTTGAACACTGAAGCTTTCTTT
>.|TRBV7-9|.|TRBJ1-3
CASSPSGNTIYF
TGTGCCAGCAGCCCCTCGGGAAACACCATATATTTT
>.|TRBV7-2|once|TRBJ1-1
CASSTPGQNSKAFF
TGTGCCAGCAGCACCCCGGGACAAAACTCTAAAGCTTTCTTT
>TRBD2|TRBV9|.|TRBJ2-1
CASSVAAGGPNEQFF
TGTGCCAGCAGCGTAGCTGCGGGAGGGCCCAATGAGCAGTTCTTC
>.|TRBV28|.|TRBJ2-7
CASSLTGSYEQYF
TGTGCCAGCAGTTTAACAGGTTCCTACGAGCAGTACTTC
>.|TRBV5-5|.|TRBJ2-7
CASSPGGSYEQYF
TGTGCCAGCAGCCCGGGTGGGTCCTACGAGCAGTACTTC
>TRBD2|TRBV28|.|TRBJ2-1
CASSPSSGRAKVPYNEQFF
TGTGCCAGCAGTCCATCTAGCGGGAGGGCCAAGGTACCCTACAATGAGCAGTTCTTC
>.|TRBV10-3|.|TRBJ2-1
CATSPLEGEQFF
TGTGCCACGTCCCCCCTAGAGGGTGAGCAGTTCTTC
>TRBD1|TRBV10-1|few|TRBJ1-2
CANGTGVNYGYTF
TGCGCCAACGGGACAGGGGTTAACTATGGCTACACCTTC
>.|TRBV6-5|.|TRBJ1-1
CASSYSQRDTEAFF
TGTGCCAGCAGTTACTCGCAGAGGGACACTGAAGCTTTCTTT
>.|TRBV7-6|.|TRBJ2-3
CASSLEPGGADTQYF
TGTGCCAGCAGCCTCGAACCGGGGGGCGCAGATACGCAGTATTTT
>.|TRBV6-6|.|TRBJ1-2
CASSQLFYGYTF
TGTGCCAGCAGCCAACTTTTCTATGGCTACACCTTC
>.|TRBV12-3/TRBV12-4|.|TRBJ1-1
CASLWSTEAFF
TGTGCCTCCCTTTGGAGCACTGAAGCTTTCTTT
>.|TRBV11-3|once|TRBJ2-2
CASSFYGGNTGELFF
TGTGCCAGCAGCTTCTACGGGGGGAACACCGGGGAGCTGTTTTTT
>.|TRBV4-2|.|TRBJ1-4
CASSQADRQDSEKLFF
TGTGCCAGCAGCCAAGCCGATCGGCAGGACAGTGAAAAACTGTTTTTT
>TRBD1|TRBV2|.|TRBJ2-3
CASSEPTTGRPRDTQYF
TGTGCCAGCAGTGAACCAACGACAGGGCGCCCGAGGGATACGCAGTATTTT
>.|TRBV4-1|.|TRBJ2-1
CASSQEHGWQYNEQFF
TGCGCCAGCAGCCAAGAACATGGTTGGCAGTACAATGAGCAGTTCTTC
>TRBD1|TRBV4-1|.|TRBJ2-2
CASSQDPGGGRLFF
TGCGCCAGCAGCCAAGATCCAGGGGGCGGCCGGCTGTTTTTT
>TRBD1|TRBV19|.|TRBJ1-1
CASGRQGPRTEAFF
TGTGCCAGTGGGAGACAGGGCCCTCGCACTGAAGCTTTCTTT
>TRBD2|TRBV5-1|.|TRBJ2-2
CASSPLAGANTGELFF
TGCGCCAGCAGCCCGCTAGCGGGGGCGAACACCGGGGAGCTGTTTTTT
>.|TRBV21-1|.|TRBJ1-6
CASSKGLSGQGSNNSPLHF
TGTGCCAGCAGCAAAGGGTTATCTGGACAGGGCTCGAATAATTCACCCCTCCACTTT
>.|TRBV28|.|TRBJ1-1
CASTGSGVPKGTEAFF
TGTGCCAGCACTGGGTCAGGGGTCCCGAAGGGCACTGAAGCTTTCTTT
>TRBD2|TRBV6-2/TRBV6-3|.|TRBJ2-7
CASSRTSGYYEQYF
TGTGCCAGCAGTCGGACTAGCGGTTACTACGAGCAGTACTTC
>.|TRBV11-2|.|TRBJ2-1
CASSLIYGGEQFF
TGTGCCAGCAGCTTAATTTACGGGGGTGAGCAGTTCTTC
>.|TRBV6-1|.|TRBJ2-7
CASSEGMMDSGYEQYF
TGTGCCAGCAGTGAAGGGATGATGGACTCGGGCTACGAGCAGTACTTC
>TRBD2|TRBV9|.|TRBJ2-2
CASSVELAGGPGELFF
TGTGCCAGCAGCGTAGAGCTAGCGGGAGGGCCCGGGGAGCTGTTTTTT